These T cell receptor beta chains were read from a single sample in a study of CD4 T cells in relation to SARS-CoV-2 and coronaviruses. Antigens of these TCRs are unknown. The protocol was immunoSEQ multiplex PCR, while the TCRdb copy is restricted to in-frame clones and leaves out a portion. Of around 15,000 clones listed, roughly 82% are singletons. The sequenced sample was CD4+ T cells from PBMCs, cultured in vitro. The receptors here all came from a human donor in good health. The CDR3 runs from the conserved cysteine through the conserved F or W. The D gene is left open where the match is weak. Some rows have no size entry. The others give once, few or many, or a class for an expanded clone.

v_gene: TRBV15
abundance: -
d_gene: TRBD1
j_gene: TRBJ2-7
CDR3aa: CATSRDSRTGTYEQYF
CDR3nt: TGTGCCACCAGCAGAGATTCCAGGACAGGGACCTACGAGCAGTACTTC

v_gene: TRBV2
abundance: -
d_gene: TRBD1
j_gene: TRBJ1-6
CDR3aa: CASYGQGDNSPLHF
CDR3nt: TGTGCCAGCTATGGACAGGGTGATAATTCACCCCTCCACTTT

v_gene: TRBV28
abundance: few
d_gene: TRBD1
j_gene: TRBJ1-6
CDR3aa: CASRLQTGVVSPLHF
CDR3nt: TGTGCCAGCAGACTCCAGACAGGGGTGGTCTCACCCCTCCACTTT

v_gene: TRBV10-3
abundance: -
d_gene: -
j_gene: TRBJ2-3
CDR3aa: CAISDPWEPDTQYF
CDR3nt: TGTGCCATCAGTGATCCGTGGGAACCAGATACGCAGTATTTT

v_gene: TRBV6-2/TRBV6-3
abundance: -
d_gene: -
j_gene: TRBJ1-4
CDR3aa: CASSYSRDTREKLFF
CDR3nt: TGTGCCAGCAGTTACTCGAGGGACACCCGTGAAAAACTGTTTTTT

v_gene: TRBV12-3/TRBV12-4
abundance: -
d_gene: -
j_gene: TRBJ1-5
CDR3aa: CASSLARFGIQHF
CDR3nt: TGTGCCAGCAGTTTAGCCCGATTCGGCATCCAGCATTTT

v_gene: TRBV19
abundance: few
d_gene: -
j_gene: TRBJ2-5
CDR3aa: CASSANGETQYF
CDR3nt: TGTGCCAGTAGTGCCAATGGTGAGACCCAGTACTTC

v_gene: TRBV11-2
abundance: -
d_gene: -
j_gene: TRBJ1-4
CDR3aa: CASSSTRKLFF
CDR3nt: TGTGCCAGCAGCTCTACTAGAAAACTGTTTTTT

v_gene: TRBV7-2
abundance: -
d_gene: -
j_gene: TRBJ2-2
CDR3aa: CASSLQYTGELFF
CDR3nt: TGTGCCAGCAGCTTACAGTACACCGGGGAGCTGTTTTTT

v_gene: TRBV7-8
abundance: -
d_gene: -
j_gene: TRBJ2-3
CDR3aa: CASSLLGAQYF
CDR3nt: TGTGCCAGCAGCCTCCTAGGCGCGCAGTATTTT

v_gene: TRBV13
abundance: -
d_gene: -
j_gene: TRBJ2-7
CDR3aa: CASSQGYEQYF
CDR3nt: TGTGCCAGCAGCCAAGGATACGAGCAGTACTTC

v_gene: TRBV19
abundance: -
d_gene: -
j_gene: TRBJ1-5
CDR3aa: CASSVTWGPGNQPQHF
CDR3nt: TGTGCCAGTAGTGTGACCTGGGGCCCTGGCAATCAGCCCCAGCATTTT

v_gene: TRBV21-1
abundance: -
d_gene: -
j_gene: TRBJ1-3
CDR3aa: CASSKNPRGESGNTIYF
CDR3nt: TGTGCCAGCAGCAAAAATCCCCGGGGTGAGAGTGGAAACACCATATATTTT

v_gene: TRBV7-2
abundance: -
d_gene: -
j_gene: TRBJ2-5
CDR3aa: CASSITEGTQYF
CDR3nt: TGTGCCAGCAGCATAACTGAGGGGACCCAGTACTTC

v_gene: TRBV10-3
abundance: -
d_gene: -
j_gene: TRBJ2-1
CDR3aa: CAISESERGRGFF
CDR3nt: TGTGCCATCAGTGAGTCAGAACGGGGCCGGGGGTTCTTC

v_gene: TRBV25-1
abundance: -
d_gene: -
j_gene: TRBJ1-3
CDR3aa: CASSELDSPSGNTIYF
CDR3nt: TGTGCCAGCAGTGAACTCGACAGTCCCTCTGGAAACACCATATATTTT

v_gene: TRBV2
abundance: -
d_gene: -
j_gene: TRBJ1-6
CDR3aa: CASSGSNSYNSPLHF
CDR3nt: TGTGCCAGCAGTGGTTCGAACTCCTATAATTCACCCCTCCACTTT

v_gene: TRBV5-4
abundance: -
d_gene: -
j_gene: TRBJ2-5
CDR3aa: CASSMAKQGVVTQYF
CDR3nt: TGTGCCAGCTCAATGGCGAAACAGGGAGTTGTGACCCAGTACTTC

v_gene: TRBV30
abundance: -
d_gene: -
j_gene: TRBJ1-2
CDR3aa: CAWSVSEPYGYTF
CDR3nt: TGTGCCTGGAGTGTAAGTGAGCCCTATGGCTACACCTTC

v_gene: TRBV5-1
abundance: -
d_gene: -
j_gene: TRBJ1-1
CDR3aa: CASSLDLSDTEAFF
CDR3nt: TGCGCCAGCAGCTTGGACCTATCGGACACTGAAGCTTTCTTT

v_gene: TRBV19
abundance: -
d_gene: -
j_gene: TRBJ1-5
CDR3aa: CASSSQQGYNQPQHF
CDR3nt: TGTGCCAGTAGTAGCCAACAGGGTTACAATCAGCCCCAGCATTTT

v_gene: TRBV10-3
abundance: -
d_gene: -
j_gene: TRBJ1-5
CDR3aa: CAISESPQGQPQHF
CDR3nt: TGTGCCATCAGTGAGTCCCCTCAGGGGCAGCCCCAGCATTTT

v_gene: TRBV20-1
abundance: -
d_gene: TRBD1
j_gene: TRBJ2-7
CDR3aa: CSASQGVRREQYF
CDR3nt: TGCAGTGCTAGTCAGGGGGTGCGTCGCGAGCAGTACTTC

v_gene: TRBV5-1
abundance: -
d_gene: -
j_gene: TRBJ2-7
CDR3aa: CASSLGTGRAHEQYF
CDR3nt: TGCGCCAGCAGCTTGGGTACAGGGAGGGCCCACGAGCAGTACTTC

v_gene: TRBV27
abundance: -
d_gene: -
j_gene: TRBJ2-1
CDR3aa: CASSFTAGSYNEQFF
CDR3nt: TGTGCCAGCAGTTTCACGGCGGGCTCCTACAATGAGCAGTTCTTC

v_gene: TRBV11-2
abundance: -
d_gene: TRBD2
j_gene: TRBJ2-5
CDR3aa: CASSPNLGGETQYF
CDR3nt: TGTGCCAGCAGCCCCAATCTGGGGGGGGAGACCCAGTACTTC

v_gene: TRBV5-1
abundance: once
d_gene: -
j_gene: TRBJ2-7
CDR3aa: CASSITAQASEQYF
CDR3nt: TGCGCCAGCAGCATAACGGCACAGGCGAGCGAGCAGTACTTC

v_gene: TRBV2
abundance: -
d_gene: -
j_gene: TRBJ1-2
CDR3aa: CASSVEEGDYGYTF
CDR3nt: TGTGCCAGCAGTGTTGAGGAGGGTGACTATGGCTACACCTTC

v_gene: TRBV18
abundance: -
d_gene: TRBD1
j_gene: TRBJ2-7
CDR3aa: CASSPTGGYEQYF
CDR3nt: TGTGCCAGCTCACCGACAGGGGGCTACGAGCAGTACTTC

v_gene: TRBV20-1
abundance: -
d_gene: TRBD2
j_gene: TRBJ2-7
CDR3aa: CSASRLAGFYEQYF
CDR3nt: TGCAGTGCTAGTCGGTTAGCGGGGTTCTACGAGCAGTACTTC

v_gene: TRBV2
abundance: -
d_gene: -
j_gene: TRBJ2-3
CDR3aa: CASTRRGPQYF
CDR3nt: TGTGCCAGCACCCGCAGGGGTCCGCAGTATTTT

v_gene: TRBV28
abundance: -
d_gene: -
j_gene: TRBJ1-1
CDR3aa: CASSFYRVNTEAFF
CDR3nt: TGTGCCAGCAGTTTTTACAGGGTAAACACTGAAGCTTTCTTT

v_gene: TRBV5-1
abundance: -
d_gene: -
j_gene: TRBJ2-1
CDR3aa: CASSSDVAYNEQFF
CDR3nt: TGCGCCAGCAGCTCCGACGTGGCGTACAATGAGCAGTTCTTC